One and the same sample provided the 2 T cell receptor beta chains below, sequenced in a study of PD-1 blockade in mismatch repair-deficient tumors. Clones were sequenced by immunoSEQ multiplex PCR, and TCRdb holds only the in-frame ones, with some missing. The table lists 50,000 or so clones, roughly 80% of them singletons, with approximately 8.4% in the top ten. The sequencing here drew on peripheral blood, taken less than 21 weeks after starting pembrolizumab. The receptors derive from an adult with mismatch repair-deficient cancer.

V gene TRBV12-5 combines with J gene TRBJ2-7, with D possibly being TRBD1 (6 bases). V lost 4 bases and J 5 bases, leaving 18 bases between the germline ends. In germline, CDR1 is LGHNT, CDR2 FRNRAP. The CDR3 length is 15 residues. The DNA of the CDR3 is TGTGCTAGTGGTTCCTATAACAGGGTTTTGGACGAGCAGTACTTC. This gives the protein CASGSYNRVLDEQYF.

The CDR3 region is CSVDGMTSSPYNEQFF. As DNA, the CDR3 is TGCAGCGTTGATGGAATGACTAGTTCTCCATACAATGAGCAGTTCTTC. The chain recombines TRBV29-1 with TRBJ2-1; a possible D gene is TRBD2 (6 bases). The CDR3 length is 16 residues. Per germline, CDR1 SQVTM and CDR2 ANQGSEA. Trimming took off 3 bases at V and 4 bases at J, with 19 bases between the two ends.